This T cell receptor (beta chain) was identified in a study of OX40 agonist ivuxolimab in advanced cancers. Study context: Checkpoint inhibitors had been given previously to 35% to 50% of patients.

CDR1 SQVTM and CDR2 ANQGSEA come from the germline V gene. CDR3 length equals 17 residues. V trimming: 0 bases; J trimming: 1 base; junction bases outside the gene matches: 11. This clone has just one count. Its antigen is currently unknown. General study findings and limits: The work left the antigen specificity of expanded peripheral T cells undetermined.

Sequenced by immunoSEQ multiplex PCR; TCRdb stores in-frame clones only, minus some. The data contain tens of thousands of clones, approximately 91% of them singletons. J is TRBJ2-7 and V is TRBV29-1, with 8 bases aligning to TRBD1. This clonotype was obtained from an adult with an advanced solid tumor such as melanoma, head and neck, liver or kidney cancer. This specimen was CD4+ or CD8+ T cells sorted from blood, taken in a trial of the OX40 agonist ivuxolimab. CDR3 nucleotide sequence: TGCAGCGTTGAAGATCGAGTTCGGACAGGGCGTTCCTACGAGCAGTACTTC. Encoded protein: CSVEDRVRTGRSYEQYF.